The clone carrying this T cell receptor beta chain was seen a handful of times. The antigen remains unidentified. The data belong to a study of T-cell memory formation after mild COVID-19. Study findings and constraints: Day 15 to 85 contracting clones showed balanced CD4/CD8; day 15 to 37 expanders favored CD4+. The study found contracting CD4+ clones mainly in CM and EM and contracting CD8+ clones in EMRA. That cross-reactive memory joined was suggested by some responding clones appearing in pre-infection memory.

Barcoded TCR alpha and TCR beta cDNA libraries with UMIs came from 5'RACE using constant-segment primers. TCRdb re-called the 5' RACE reads through MiXCR, storing one row per CDR3 protein. This table holds approximately 440,000 distinct CDR3 sequences, around 19% found once. The CDR3 covers 14 residues. V shed 8 bases and J shed 3 bases, with 17 bases lying between them. The V gene's germline CDR1 is KGHSH and CDR2 LQKENI. Sequencing input: PBMCs or a T cell subset sorted from them (not recorded which). This receptor was identified in an adult woman who had mild COVID-19 (a few samples of this study predate the infection). Cell type and time point are not known. The V gene is TRBV18, the J gene TRBJ2-7, with D possibly matching TRBD1 (5 bases). The CDR3 DNA reads TGTGCCAGCGGTGTGAAGGGGAACGGCTACGAGCAGTACTTC. Protein: CASGVKGNGYEQYF.